These 28 T cell receptor beta chains share one sample of origin, sequenced in a study of blood T cell repertoires in COVID-19. Sequenced by immunoSEQ multiplex PCR; TCRdb stores in-frame clones only, minus some. The data contain 300,000 to 500,000 clones, 88% of them singletons. Sample: PBMCs or T cells enriched from blood (not recorded which). The source of these receptors is a woman between 35 and 50 years old with acute COVID-19.

The chain is built from TRBV6-5 and TRBJ2-2, with D maybe TRBD2 (5 bases). The CDR3 is made up of 15 amino acids. Trimming removed 4 bases at V and 6 bases at J, with 15 bases between. Germline assignment: CDR1 MNHEY and CDR2 SVGAGI. The CDR3 DNA is TGTGCCAGCAGTTTGAGGCGGGCTCCGGCCGGGGAGCTGTTTTTT. Translating gives CASSLRRAPAGELFF.

As for this clone: Distinct nucleotide sequences in the sample also encode this CDR3. The chain employs TRBV7-2 and TRBJ2-7; 8 bases are a match to TRBD2. This CDR3 has 14 residues. The V segment lost 0 bases and the J segment 4 bases; nucleotides outside the gene matches: 2. Germline loops: CDR1 SGHTA, CDR2 FQGNSA. In nucleotides, the CDR3 is TGTGCCAGCAGCTTAGCTAGCGGGGTGTACGAGCAGTACTTC. The encoded protein is CASSLASGVYEQYF.

This chain links TRBV19 with TRBJ2-5; 8 bases map to TRBD2. Germline V gives CDR1 LNHDA, CDR2 SQIVND (reference sequence). The CDR3 contains 14 residues. V lost 8 bases to trimming and J lost 6 bases; unmatched junction nucleotides: 11. The CDR3 reads CASRGRGGPKTQYF. The CDR3 nucleotides read TGTGCCAGTCGCGGCCGCGGGGGGCCCAAGACCCAGTACTTC.

This clone was detected only once. The chain combines TRBV4-1 with TRBJ1-5; the match to TRBD1 covers 8 bases. Germline loops: CDR1 MGHRA, CDR2 YSYEKL. The trim removed 4 bases at V and 7 bases at J, leaving 15 bases unmatched. The CDR3 has 17 residues. The CDR3 here is CASSRTGQGGLRQPQHF. The CDR3 nucleotides read TGCGCCAGCAGCCGGACTGGACAGGGAGGTCTGCGGCAGCCCCAGCATTTT.

J is TRBJ1-6 and V is TRBV5-1; D unresolved. The germline gives CDR1 SGHRS, CDR2 YFSETQ. The V end lost 0 bases, the J end lost 8 bases, and 9 bases lay between the germline ends. The CDR3 length is 14 residues. The DNA of the CDR3 is TGCGCCAGCAGCTTGGGCCCCCCGGATTCACCCCTCCACTTT. Protein sequence: CASSLGPPDSPLHF.

The chain carries TRBV7-8 and TRBJ2-1, with 9 bases matching TRBD2. The CDR3 runs to 16 residues. Looked up from germline, CDR1 is SGHVS and CDR2 is FQNEAQ. Trimming cost V 1 base and J 8 bases; bases outside gene matches: 9. In nucleotides, the CDR3 is TGTGCCAGCAGCTTAGTCCTCGCGGGGGGGGTCGATGAGCAGTTCTTC. This sequence encodes CASSLVLAGGVDEQFF.

The chain uses TRBV30 and TRBJ1-5; possibly TRBD1 for D (6 bases). V gave up 0 bases and J gave up 4 bases, with 22 bases separating them. Per germline, CDR1 GTSNPN and CDR2 SVGIG (reference sequence). The CDR3 has 18 residues. The CDR3 protein is CAWSVLAGDLEGNQPQHF. In nucleotides, the CDR3 is TGTGCCTGGAGTGTTCTGGCAGGGGATCTTGAGGGTAATCAGCCCCAGCATTTT.

V is TRBV9 and J is TRBJ1-4, with a weak D call TRBD1 (5 bases). This CDR3 region has 13 residues. CDR1 and CDR2 (germline): SGDLS, YYNGEE. Trimming removed 2 bases at V and 4 bases at J, with 6 bases between. The CDR3 reads CASSVDSNEKLFF. The DNA for the CDR3 is TGTGCCAGCAGCGTTGACAGTAATGAAAAACTGTTTTTT. Full variable domain (remainder filled in from reference TRBV9 and TRBJ1-4): DSGVTQTPKHLITATGQRVTLRCSPRSGDLSVYWYQQSLDQGLQFLIQYYNGEERAKGNILERFSAQQFPDLHSELNLSSLELGDSALYFCASSVDSNEKLFFGSGTQLSVL.

Concerning this clone: The sample has other DNA sequences that encode this CDR3 too. V usage is TRBV12-3 or TRBV12-4 and J usage is TRBJ1-5; the D gene is possibly TRBD1 (5 bases). This CDR3 comprises 12 residues. The V end lost 3 bases, the J end lost 7 bases, and 7 bases lay between the germline ends. CDR3 nucleotides: TGTGCCAGCAGTTTGGCAGGGCAGCCCCAGCATTTT. This codes for CASSLAGQPQHF.

The V gene is TRBV27, the J gene TRBJ2-1; 12 bases are shared with TRBD2. The CDR3 has 17 residues. V shed 5 bases and J 0 bases; nucleotides not matched to a gene: 5. Germline CDR1 is MNHEY and CDR2 is SMNVEV (reference sequence). The CDR3 DNA follows: TGTGCCAGCAGTCCCGGACTAGCGGGGATCTCCTACAATGAGCAGTTCTTC. Amino acids: CASSPGLAGISYNEQFF.

The chain carries TRBV10-3 and TRBJ2-7, with TRBD1 matching 7 bases. The CDR3 loop spans 16 amino acids. Trimming took 0 bases from V and 3 from J; bases not matched to a gene: 8. Germline lookup yields CDR1 ENHRY and CDR2 SYGVKD. DNA for the CDR3: TGTGCCATCAGTGAGTCGAGACGGACAGGAGGCTACGAGCAGTACTTC. Translated: CAISESRRTGGYEQYF.

The chain links TRBV11-2 to TRBJ1-1, with 8 bases identical to TRBD1. Germline CDR1 is SGHAT and CDR2 is FQNNGV. V lost 1 base to trimming and J lost 11 bases; unmatched junction nucleotides: 6. The CDR3 sequence is 13 residues long. The CDR3 coding sequence is TGTGCCAGCAGCTTAGGACAGGGGCTTTCCGCTTTCTTT. Translating it yields CASSLGQGLSAFF.

In this sample, this clone turned up once. CDR3: CASRKKDRDNQPQHF. The DNA for the CDR3 is TGTGCCAGCAGAAAAAAGGACAGGGACAATCAGCCCCAGCATTTT. The chain is built from TRBV5-6 and TRBJ1-5, with TRBD1 matching over 8 bases. V lost 5 bases, J lost 3 bases, and 7 bases stayed unmatched. CDR1 is SGHDT, CDR2 YYEEEE, per germline. The CDR3 spans 15 residues.

V is TRBV7-9 and J is TRBJ1-2, with D unclear. The V end lost 7 bases, the J end lost 6 bases, and 15 bases lay between the germline ends. Germline V gene sequence: CDR1 SEHNR, CDR2 FQNEAQ (reference sequence). The CDR3 extends over 13 amino acids. Here the CDR3 DNA reads TGTGCCAGCACGTTCGAGGGAGTTGATGGCTACACCTTC. It encodes CASTFEGVDGYTF.

This clone was counted between two and nine times. This sequence joins TRBV7-6 and TRBJ1-1; TRBD1 might be the D (5 bases). The CDR3 sequence is 14 residues long. V dropped 2 bases and J dropped 0 bases, with 7 bases sitting between them. CDR1 is SGHVS and CDR2 is FNYEAQ in the germline V gene. The CDR3 DNA sequence: TGTGCCAGCAGCTTACCGGACATGAACACTGAAGCTTTCTTT. Translating gives CASSLPDMNTEAFF.

The gene calls are TRBV29-1 and TRBJ2-5, with unresolved D. The CDR3 is made up of 12 amino acids. The V end was cut by 4 bases, the J end by 7 bases, with 13 bases between. Germline V gene data show CDR1 as SQVTM and CDR2 as ANQGSEA. The CDR3 loop reads CSVGNEVGTQYF. The CDR3 nucleotides are TGCAGCGTTGGTAACGAGGTTGGGACCCAGTACTTC.

This clone was picked up a small number of times. V gene TRBV2 combines with J gene TRBJ1-2, with unresolved D. The V end lost 4 bases, the J end lost 8 bases, and 14 bases lay between the germline ends. The germline gives CDR1 SNHLY, CDR2 FYNNEI. The length of the CDR3 is 13 residues. The CDR3 region is CASSVNGRIGYTF. CDR3 bases: TGTGCCAGCAGTGTGAACGGTCGAATCGGCTACACCTTC.

In regard to this clone: This sample also contains other DNA sequences that code for the same CDR3. This sequence joins TRBV5-1 and TRBJ1-2, with TRBD1 matching over 8 bases. The J segment lost 8 bases and the V segment lost 5 bases, leaving 8 bases of the junction unmatched. Germline values: CDR1 SGHRS, CDR2 YFSETQ. The CDR3 extends over 13 amino acids. As DNA, the CDR3 is TGCGCCAGCAGTTCCGGACAGGGTCGGGGCTACACCTTC. Translating gives CASSSGQGRGYTF.

The chain combines TRBV5-1 with TRBJ2-1, with a possible D match to TRBD2 (5 bases). The ends were cut back, 2 bases at V and 8 bases at J, with 8 bases in the middle. Per the germline V gene, CDR1 is SGHRS and CDR2 is YFSETQ. The CDR3 totals 12 residues. The CDR3 spells CASSLLVDEQFF. The CDR3 region has the DNA TGCGCCAGCAGCTTACTAGTCGATGAGCAGTTCTTC.

The sample holds a few counts of this clone. The chain links TRBV5-5 to TRBJ1-6; 10 bases line up with TRBD1. V was clipped by 4 bases and J by 8 bases; unmatched bases: 6. CDR1 and CDR2 (germline): SGHKS, YYEKEE (reference sequence). This CDR3 is built from 15 residues. CDR3 amino acids: CASSLGTGEDSPLHF. CDR3 DNA sequence: TGTGCCAGCAGCCTCGGGACAGGGGAGGATTCACCCCTCCACTTT. The full variable domain, in which reference TRBV5-5 and TRBJ1-6 provide the parts outside the CDR3, is DAGVTQSPTHLIKTRGQQVTLRCSPISGHKSVSWYQQVLGQGPQFIFQYYEKEERGRGNFPDRFSARQFPNYSSELNVNALLLGDSALYLCASSLGTGEDSPLHFGNGTRLTVT.

This rearrangement joins TRBV30 to TRBJ2-1; TRBD1 is a possible D gene (5 bases). CDR1 GTSNPN and CDR2 SVGIG come from the germline V gene (reference sequence). This CDR3 contains 13 residues. V lost 3 bases, J lost 3 bases, and 9 bases lay in between. The CDR3 DNA sequence: TGTGCCTGGAGGCCGACAGTCTACAATGAGCAGTTCTTC. Protein: CAWRPTVYNEQFF.

This sequence joins TRBV6-5 and TRBJ2-7; 8 nucleotides align to TRBD1. The germline V gene encodes CDR1 MNHEY and CDR2 SVGAGI. This CDR3 spans 15 amino acids. The V and J ends lost 0 bases and 2 bases, in that order; junction bases with no gene match: 3. The CDR3 loop is CASSYSGQGTYEQYF. The DNA of the CDR3 is TGTGCCAGCAGTTACTCCGGACAGGGCACCTACGAGCAGTACTTC.

CDR3 sequence reads: CATSSAGLGYRELFF. The CDR3 region has the DNA TGTGCCACCAGCAGCGCGGGACTCGGGTACCGGGAGCTGTTTTTT. This chain links TRBV15 with TRBJ2-2; D may be TRBD2 (6 bases). Germline CDR1 LNHNV, CDR2 YYDKDF (reference sequence). The V and J ends lost 3 bases and 9 bases respectively, with 17 bases between them. The CDR3 is made up of 15 amino acids.

The CDR3 loop reads CASSVDTNTEAFF. The CDR3 nucleotides are TGTGCCAGCAGTGTTGACACAAACACTGAAGCTTTCTTT. The rearrangement uses TRBV6-4 and TRBJ1-1; D gene ambiguous. Germline V gives CDR1 MRHNA, CDR2 SNTAGT. This CDR3 has 13 amino acids. Trimming removed 4 bases at V and 2 bases at J, with 8 bases between.

The chain has TRBV18 and TRBJ2-2; 10 bases are shared with TRBD2. This CDR3 has 18 amino acids. Germline CDR1 is KGHSH and CDR2 is LQKENI. The V and J ends lost 1 base and 2 bases, in that order; junction bases with no gene match: 7. Written as DNA, the CDR3 is TGTGCCAGCTCACCACAAGCTAGCGGGGGATTAAACACCGGGGAGCTGTTTTTT. Translating gives CASSPQASGGLNTGELFF.

The CDR3 nucleotides read TGTGCCTGGAGTGTACGGGCCTATAATTCACCCCTCCACTTT. Translation: CAWSVRAYNSPLHF. V and J are TRBV30 and TRBJ1-6; no definite D call. This CDR3 region has 14 residues. Germline values: CDR1 GTSNPN, CDR2 SVGIG (reference sequence). V was trimmed by 0 bases and J by 2 bases, leaving 5 bases between them.

The chain employs TRBV5-1 and TRBJ2-5, with 14 bases that match TRBD2. J lost 7 bases, V lost 0 bases, and 5 bases had no gene match. The germline V gene encodes CDR1 SGHRS and CDR2 YFSETQ. The CDR3 spans 16 residues. The CDR3, as DNA: TGCGCCAGCAGCTTGGCCGGGACTAGCGGGGGAGGGACCCAGTACTTC. Protein product: CASSLAGTSGGGTQYF. Full variable domain (outside the CDR3, taken from reference TRBV5-1 and TRBJ2-5): KAGVTQTPRYLIKTRGQQVTLSCSPISGHRSVSWYQQTPGQGLQFLFEYFSETQRNKGNFPGRFSGRQFSNSRSEMNVSTLELGDSALYLCASSLAGTSGGGTQYFGPGTRLLVL.

V gene TRBV19 combines with J gene TRBJ2-7; 9 nucleotides agree with TRBD1. Germline V gene sequence: CDR1 LNHDA, CDR2 SQIVND (reference sequence). The CDR3 is 13 amino acids. The V segment lost 9 bases and the J segment 6 bases; nucleotides outside the gene matches: 9. CDR3 sequence: CASSRDRVAEQYF. The CDR3 DNA follows: TGTGCCAGCAGCCGGGACAGGGTAGCCGAGCAGTACTTC.